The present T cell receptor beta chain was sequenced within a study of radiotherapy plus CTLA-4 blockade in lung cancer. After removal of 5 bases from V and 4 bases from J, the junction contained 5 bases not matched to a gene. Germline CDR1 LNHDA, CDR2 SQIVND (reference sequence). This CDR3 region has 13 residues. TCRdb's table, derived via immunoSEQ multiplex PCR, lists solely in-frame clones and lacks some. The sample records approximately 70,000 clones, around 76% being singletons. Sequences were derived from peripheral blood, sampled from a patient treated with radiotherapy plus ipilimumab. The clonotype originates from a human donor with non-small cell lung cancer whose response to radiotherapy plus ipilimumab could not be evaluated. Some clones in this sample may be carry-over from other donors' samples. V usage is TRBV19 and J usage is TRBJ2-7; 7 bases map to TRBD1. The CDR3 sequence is CASSWGQPYEQYF. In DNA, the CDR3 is TGTGCCAGTAGTTGGGGACAGCCTTACGAGCAGTACTTC.